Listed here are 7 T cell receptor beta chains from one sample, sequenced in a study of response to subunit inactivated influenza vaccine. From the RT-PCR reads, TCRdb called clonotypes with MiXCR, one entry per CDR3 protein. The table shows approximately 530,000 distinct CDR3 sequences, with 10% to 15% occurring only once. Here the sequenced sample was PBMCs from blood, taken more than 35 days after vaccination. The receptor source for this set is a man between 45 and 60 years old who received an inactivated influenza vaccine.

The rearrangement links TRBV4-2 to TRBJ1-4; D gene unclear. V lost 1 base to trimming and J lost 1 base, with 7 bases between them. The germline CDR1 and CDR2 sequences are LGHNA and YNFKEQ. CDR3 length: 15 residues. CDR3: CASSQGAGTNEKLFF. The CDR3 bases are TGTGCCAGCAGCCAAGGGGCTGGAACTAATGAAAAACTGTTTTTT.

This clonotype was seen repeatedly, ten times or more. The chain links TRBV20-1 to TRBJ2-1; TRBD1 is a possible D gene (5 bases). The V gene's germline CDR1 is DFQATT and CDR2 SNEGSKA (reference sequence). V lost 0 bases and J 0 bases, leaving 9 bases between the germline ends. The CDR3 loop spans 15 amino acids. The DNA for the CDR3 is TGCAGTGCTAGAGATCGAAGGGGCTCCTACAATGAGCAGTTCTTC. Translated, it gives CSARDRRGSYNEQFF.

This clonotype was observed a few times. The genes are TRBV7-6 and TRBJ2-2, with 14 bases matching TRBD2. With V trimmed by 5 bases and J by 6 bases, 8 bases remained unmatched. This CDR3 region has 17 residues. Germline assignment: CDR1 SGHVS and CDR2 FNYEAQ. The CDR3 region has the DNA TGTGCCAGCAGCGCCGGACTAGCGGGAGGCGGCCCCGGGGAGCTGTTTTTT. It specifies CASSAGLAGGGPGELFF. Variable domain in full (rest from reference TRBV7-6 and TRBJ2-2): GAGVSQSPRYKVTKRGQDVALRCDPISGHVSLYWYRQALGQGPEFLTYFNYEAQQDKSGLPNDRFSAERPEGSISTLTIQRTEQRDSAMYRCASSAGLAGGGPGELFFGEGSRLTVL.

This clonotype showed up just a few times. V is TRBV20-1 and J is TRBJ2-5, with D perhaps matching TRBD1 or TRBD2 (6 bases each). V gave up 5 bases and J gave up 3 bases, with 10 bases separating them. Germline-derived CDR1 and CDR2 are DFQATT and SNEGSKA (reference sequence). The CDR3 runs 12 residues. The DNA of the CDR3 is TGCAGTGCTCCAGGGGAGGAAGAGACCCAGTACTTC. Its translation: CSAPGEEETQYF.

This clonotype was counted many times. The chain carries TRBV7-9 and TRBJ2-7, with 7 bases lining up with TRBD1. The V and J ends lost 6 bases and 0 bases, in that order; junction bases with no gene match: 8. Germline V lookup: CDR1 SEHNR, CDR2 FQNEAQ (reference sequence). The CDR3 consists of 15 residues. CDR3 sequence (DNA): TGTGCCAGCAGGTCCACCGGGACAGACTCCTACGAGCAGTACTTC. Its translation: CASRSTGTDSYEQYF.

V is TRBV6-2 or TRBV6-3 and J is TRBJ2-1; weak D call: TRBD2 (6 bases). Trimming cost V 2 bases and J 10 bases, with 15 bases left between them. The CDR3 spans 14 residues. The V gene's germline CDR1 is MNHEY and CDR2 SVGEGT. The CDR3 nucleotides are TGTGCCAGCAGTTACGGGGGGACGGGGTTGGAGCAGTTCTTC. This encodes CASSYGGTGLEQFF.

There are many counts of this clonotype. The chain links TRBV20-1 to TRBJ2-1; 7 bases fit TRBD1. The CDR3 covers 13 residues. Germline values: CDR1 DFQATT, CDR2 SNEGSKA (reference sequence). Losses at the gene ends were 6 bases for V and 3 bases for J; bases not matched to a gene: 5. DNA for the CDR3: TGCAGTGCACCGGGACAGAGCTACAATGAGCAGTTCTTC. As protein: CSAPGQSYNEQFF.